Listed below are T cell receptor beta chains from one sample, sequenced in a study of shared T cell receptors in the human thymus. The assay was immunoSEQ multiplex PCR, and TCRdb's table has in-frame clones only and misses some. The data hold hundreds of thousands of clones, with approximately 83% observed a single time. The same sample was also used in a study of human thymus T cells.

The sequenced material came from thymocytes. These receptors were obtained from a girl under two years old with a congenital heart defect. Each CDR3 is given with its conserved first and last residue. The order of the fields is J gene, D gene, V gene, clone size, CDR3 protein, CDR3 DNA. D genes are given only for firm matches. Some rows mark clone size as missing; the rest say once, few, many or name a class of expanded clone.

>TRBJ1-6|TRBD1|TRBV4-1|-
CASSQEEGGGDRGSYNSPLHF
TGCGCCAGCAGCCAAGAAGAAGGGGGTGGGGACAGGGGCTCCTATAATTCACCCCTCCACTTT
>TRBJ1-1|TRBD1|TRBV5-1|few
CASSRGTVDEAFF
TGCGCCAGCAGCCGCGGGACAGTAGATGAAGCTTTCTTT
>TRBJ2-1|-|TRBV6-6|-
CASRQQGVDEQFF
TGTGCCAGCAGACAACAGGGCGTGGATGAGCAGTTCTTC
>TRBJ2-5|-|TRBV5-1|-
CASSLGVARGLSIRETQYF
TGCGCCAGCAGCTTGGGTGTGGCCAGGGGCCTCAGCATTCGAGAGACCCAGTACTTC
>TRBJ1-1|-|TRBV2|-
CASTGPNTEAFF
TGTGCCAGCACAGGGCCGAACACTGAAGCTTTCTTT
>TRBJ2-7|-|TRBV4-3|-
CASSRSAGATYEQYF
TGCGCCAGCAGCCGATCCGCGGGGGCTACTTACGAGCAGTACTTC
>TRBJ2-1|TRBD2|TRBV6-5|-
CASRSPGGPGNEQFF
TGTGCCAGCAGAAGCCCGGGGGGGCCGGGAAATGAGCAGTTCTTC
>TRBJ1-1|-|TRBV10-3|-
CAISDHRWAGSRAVPRNTEAFF
TGTGCCATCAGTGATCATAGGTGGGCAGGGTCTCGGGCGGTGCCTCGTAACACTGAAGCTTTCTTT
>TRBJ1-4|-|TRBV5-1|-
CASRKGPTNEKLFF
TGCGCCAGCAGAAAGGGGCCGACTAATGAAAAACTGTTTTTT
>TRBJ1-4|-|TRBV2|-
CASFKASAGANEKLFF
TGTGCCAGCTTTAAGGCCAGCGCGGGGGCTAATGAAAAACTGTTTTTT
>TRBJ1-3|TRBD1|TRBV5-1|-
CASSWGQGTSSGNTIYF
TGCGCCAGCAGCTGGGGACAGGGAACTAGCTCTGGAAACACCATATATTTT
>TRBJ1-3|-|TRBV7-6|-
CASSFNPVSTGNTIYF
TGTGCCAGCAGCTTCAATCCGGTGTCAACTGGAAACACCATATATTTT
>TRBJ2-7|-|TRBV6-1|-
CASSEARGGNSEQYF
TGTGCCAGCAGTGAAGCGCGAGGGGGTAATAGCGAGCAGTACTTC
>TRBJ2-7|-|TRBV15|-
CATSRDRPRGHRDSYEQYF
TGTGCCACCAGCAGAGATCGCCCCCGTGGGCACAGAGACTCCTACGAGCAGTACTTC
>TRBJ2-1|TRBD1|TRBV5-1|-
CASSDISGTGALQGSYNEQFF
TGCGCCAGCAGCGACATATCCGGGACAGGGGCTCTTCAAGGGTCCTACAATGAGCAGTTCTTC
>TRBJ1-3|-|TRBV5-8|-
CASSKGGASGNTIYF
TGTGCCAGCTCCAAAGGGGGGGCCTCTGGAAACACCATATATTTT
>TRBJ1-5|-|TRBV5-4|-
CASSPREGTSSQHF
TGTGCCAGCAGCCCCCGTGAGGGAACCTCTTCCCAGCATTTT
>TRBJ2-7|-|TRBV11-2|-
CASSLQTPSSYEQYF
TGTGCCAGCAGCTTGCAGACACCGAGCTCCTACGAGCAGTACTTC
>TRBJ1-6|-|TRBV28|-
CASRGGDASNESSYNSPLHF
TGTGCCAGCAGAGGCGGGGACGCAAGCAATGAGAGCTCCTATAATTCACCCCTCCACTTT
>TRBJ1-3|-|TRBV5-1|few
CASSLTGESSGNTIYF
TGCGCCAGCAGCTTGACGGGAGAGAGTTCTGGAAACACCATATATTTT
>TRBJ2-3|TRBD1|TRBV7-8|-
CASSSNQGAGDTQYF
TGTGCCAGCAGCTCGAACCAGGGGGCAGGGGATACGCAGTATTTT
>TRBJ1-2|TRBD1|TRBV19|-
CASSIRPQGHGYTF
TGTGCCAGTAGTATTCGTCCACAGGGGCATGGCTACACCTTC
>TRBJ1-1|TRBD1|TRBV19|-
CASSQGQGRTEAFF
TGTGCCAGTAGCCAAGGACAGGGAAGGACTGAAGCTTTCTTT
>TRBJ2-4|TRBD2|TRBV14|-
CASSHAGGGAKNIQYF
TGTGCCAGCAGCCATGCGGGGGGTGGAGCCAAAAACATTCAGTACTTC
>TRBJ2-1|TRBD1|TRBV6-6|-
CASTFSDRVGNEQFF
TGTGCCAGCACCTTTTCCGACAGGGTCGGCAATGAGCAGTTCTTC
>TRBJ1-2|-|TRBV19|-
CASSIRESDYGYTF
TGTGCCAGTAGTATACGCGAATCGGACTATGGCTACACCTTC
>TRBJ2-5|-|TRBV6-1|-
CASSELLEGSEETQYF
TGTGCCAGCAGTGAATTACTCGAGGGTTCGGAGGAGACCCAGTACTTC
>TRBJ1-2|-|TRBV20-1|once
CSASRSYGYTF
TGCAGTGCTAGTCGTTCCTATGGCTACACCTTC
>TRBJ2-5|-|TRBV7-4|-
CASSLDTSSGWETQYF
TGTGCCAGCAGCTTAGATACTAGTTCTGGTTGGGAGACCCAGTACTTC
>TRBJ2-7|TRBD1|TRBV2|-
CASSPGQGLWEQYF
TGTGCCAGCAGTCCGGGACAGGGGCTTTGGGAGCAGTACTTC
>TRBJ1-4|TRBD1|TRBV27|-
CASKTGTENEKLFF
TGTGCCAGCAAAACCGGGACAGAGAATGAAAAACTGTTTTTT
>TRBJ2-5|TRBD2|TRBV4-1|few
CASSPREAPQETQYF
TGCGCCAGCAGCCCCCGGGAGGCCCCTCAGGAGACCCAGTACTTC
>TRBJ1-4|-|TRBV27|few
CASSFRRNTTNEKLFF
TGTGCCAGCAGTTTTCGCAGGAACACAACTAATGAAAAACTGTTTTTT
>TRBJ1-1|-|TRBV19|-
CASNNIRGKTEAFF
TGTGCCAGTAACAATATTAGGGGAAAAACTGAAGCTTTCTTT
>TRBJ1-5|TRBD1|TRBV2|-
CASSEQGFGSNQPQHF
TGTGCCAGCAGCGAACAGGGGTTTGGGAGCAATCAGCCCCAGCATTTT
>TRBJ1-1|-|TRBV28|-
CASSLQDSSWPNTEAFF
TGTGCCAGCAGCCTCCAGGACAGCAGCTGGCCCAACACTGAAGCTTTCTTT
>TRBJ1-6|-|TRBV25-1|-
CASSESGGFGDSPLHF
TGTGCCAGCAGTGAATCGGGGGGTTTTGGTGATTCACCCCTCCACTTT
>TRBJ1-2|-|TRBV28|-
CASSLGPCRQDYGYTF
TGTGCCAGCAGTTTAGGGCCTTGCAGACAGGACTATGGCTACACCTTC
>TRBJ2-2|-|TRBV11-2|-
CASSLPVDITTWGTGELFF
TGTGCCAGCAGTTTACCCGTGGACATTACCACCTGGGGCACCGGGGAGCTGTTTTTT
>TRBJ1-1|-|TRBV6-5|-
CASSYSIDLREQAFF
TGTGCCAGCAGTTACTCGATTGACCTGAGGGAGCAAGCTTTCTTT
>TRBJ2-5|-|TRBV7-6|-
CASSFRGAETQYF
TGTGCCAGCAGCTTTCGCGGGGCCGAGACCCAGTACTTC
>TRBJ1-1|-|TRBV2|-
CATRGGVNTEAFF
TGTGCGACCCGAGGAGGGGTGAACACTGAAGCTTTCTTT
>TRBJ1-2|TRBD1|TRBV19|once
CASSPWDRGSNGYTF
TGTGCCAGTAGTCCATGGGACAGGGGGTCAAATGGCTACACCTTC
>TRBJ1-4|TRBD1|TRBV6-6|-
CASSYSTGWGEKLFF
TGTGCCAGCAGTTACTCGACAGGGTGGGGGGAAAAACTGTTTTTT